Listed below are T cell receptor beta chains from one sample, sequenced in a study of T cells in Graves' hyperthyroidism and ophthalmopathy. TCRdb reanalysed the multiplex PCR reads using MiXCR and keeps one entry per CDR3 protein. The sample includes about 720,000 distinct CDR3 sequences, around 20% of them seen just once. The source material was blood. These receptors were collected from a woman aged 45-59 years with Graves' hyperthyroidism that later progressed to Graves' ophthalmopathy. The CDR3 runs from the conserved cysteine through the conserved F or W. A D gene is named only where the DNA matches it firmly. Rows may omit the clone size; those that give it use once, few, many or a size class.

cdr3_aa: CASSTDRESTEAFF
cdr3_nt: TGTGCCAGTAGTACAGACAGGGAGTCCACTGAAGCTTTCTTT
v_call: TRBV19
j_call: TRBJ1-1
d_call: TRBD1
clone_size: few

cdr3_aa: CASSRRDRTYEQYF
cdr3_nt: TGTGCCAGCAGCAGGCGGGACAGAACCTACGAGCAGTACTTC
v_call: TRBV7-9
j_call: TRBJ2-7
d_call: NA
clone_size: many

cdr3_aa: CASSLGPGGTEQFF
cdr3_nt: TGTGCCAGCAGTTTGGGTCCAGGGGGCACTGAGCAGTTCTTC
v_call: TRBV28
j_call: TRBJ2-1
d_call: TRBD1
clone_size: NA

cdr3_aa: CASSTLQGNDHEQYF
cdr3_nt: TGTGCCAGTAGTACGTTACAGGGAAATGACCACGAGCAGTACTTC
v_call: TRBV19
j_call: TRBJ2-7
d_call: NA
clone_size: few

cdr3_aa: CASTKGGGGGGNQPQHF
cdr3_nt: TGTGCCAGCACCAAAGGGGGGGGGGGCGGTGGCAATCAGCCCCAGCATTTT
v_call: TRBV12-3/TRBV12-4
j_call: TRBJ1-5
d_call: NA
clone_size: NA

cdr3_aa: CASSPPIQGAETQYF
cdr3_nt: TGTGCCAGCTCACCACCAATACAGGGGGCAGAGACCCAGTACTTC
v_call: TRBV18
j_call: TRBJ2-5
d_call: TRBD1
clone_size: many

cdr3_aa: CASSQGNHQPQHF
cdr3_nt: TGTGCCAGCAGCCAGGGCAACCATCAGCCCCAGCATTTT
v_call: TRBV14
j_call: TRBJ1-5
d_call: NA
clone_size: few

cdr3_aa: CSAGRNYGYTF
cdr3_nt: TGCAGTGCGGGCCGTAACTATGGCTACACCTTC
v_call: TRBV20-1
j_call: TRBJ1-2
d_call: NA
clone_size: NA

cdr3_aa: CASTRGSEAFF
cdr3_nt: TGTGCCAGCACCAGGGGCTCTGAAGCTTTCTTT
v_call: TRBV27
j_call: TRBJ1-1
d_call: NA
clone_size: many

cdr3_aa: CASNRLRAGAEDTQYF
cdr3_nt: TGTGCCAGCAACCGACTTCGAGCGGGGGCCGAGGATACGCAGTATTTT
v_call: TRBV6-1
j_call: TRBJ2-3
d_call: TRBD2
clone_size: few

cdr3_aa: CASSPAPGPGNTIYF
cdr3_nt: TGTGCCAGCAGTCCGGCTCCGGGTCCTGGAAACACCATATATTTT
v_call: TRBV27
j_call: TRBJ1-3
d_call: NA
clone_size: NA

cdr3_aa: CASSVLRGDSGYTF
cdr3_nt: TGTGCCAGCAGTGTTCTAAGGGGCGACAGTGGCTACACCTTC
v_call: TRBV2
j_call: TRBJ1-2
d_call: NA
clone_size: many

cdr3_aa: CASSQPSERETQYF
cdr3_nt: TGTGCCAGCAGCCAACCTAGCGAGAGAGAGACCCAGTACTTC
v_call: TRBV3-1
j_call: TRBJ2-5
d_call: NA
clone_size: few

cdr3_aa: CASSLGTIGDNEQFF
cdr3_nt: TGTGCCAGCAGCCTCGGGACAATAGGAGACAATGAGCAGTTCTTC
v_call: TRBV3-1
j_call: TRBJ2-1
d_call: NA
clone_size: many

cdr3_aa: CASSLVAGVVDNEQFF
cdr3_nt: TGCGCCAGCAGCTTGGTGGCGGGCGTAGTAGACAATGAGCAGTTCTTC
v_call: TRBV5-1
j_call: TRBJ2-1
d_call: NA
clone_size: few

cdr3_aa: CSVLHPLAGDTDTQYF
cdr3_nt: TGCAGTGTCCTACACCCACTAGCGGGGGACACAGATACGCAGTATTTT
v_call: TRBV20-1
j_call: TRBJ2-3
d_call: TRBD2
clone_size: many

cdr3_aa: CASSLQGPGQPQHF
cdr3_nt: TGTGCCAGCAGTTTACAGGGTCCAGGTCAGCCCCAGCATTTT
v_call: TRBV12-3/TRBV12-4
j_call: TRBJ1-5
d_call: NA
clone_size: few

cdr3_aa: CASKRGEVNEKLFF
cdr3_nt: TGCGCCAGTAAGAGGGGGGAAGTGAATGAAAAACTGTTTTTT
v_call: TRBV5-1
j_call: TRBJ1-4
d_call: NA
clone_size: NA

cdr3_aa: CASSEAISGGADTQYF
cdr3_nt: TGTGCCAGCAGTGAAGCTATTAGCGGGGGTGCAGATACGCAGTATTTT
v_call: TRBV2
j_call: TRBJ2-3
d_call: TRBD2
clone_size: many

cdr3_aa: CASSLRANTEAFF
cdr3_nt: TGTGCCAGCAGCTTACGTGCGAACACTGAAGCTTTCTTT
v_call: TRBV11-2
j_call: TRBJ1-1
d_call: NA
clone_size: many

cdr3_aa: CASSLGGDRPYEQYF
cdr3_nt: TGTGCCAGCAGCTTAGGCGGTGACAGGCCCTACGAGCAGTACTTC
v_call: TRBV7-2
j_call: TRBJ2-7
d_call: NA
clone_size: many

cdr3_aa: CASSYRQDNYEQYF
cdr3_nt: TGTGCCAGCAGTTACAGACAGGACAACTACGAGCAGTACTTC
v_call: TRBV6-2/TRBV6-3
j_call: TRBJ2-7
d_call: NA
clone_size: many

cdr3_aa: CASSLGANEQFF
cdr3_nt: TGTGCCAGCAGCTTAGGAGCTAATGAGCAGTTCTTC
v_call: TRBV13
j_call: TRBJ2-1
d_call: NA
clone_size: many

cdr3_aa: CASSLGFGLSATDNQPQHF
cdr3_nt: TGTGCCAGCAGCTTAGGCTTCGGTTTGTCTGCGACAGACAATCAGCCCCAGCATTTT
v_call: TRBV7-9
j_call: TRBJ1-5
d_call: NA
clone_size: few

cdr3_aa: CSGGGPGIQYF
cdr3_nt: TGCAGTGGGGGGGGGCCTGGCATTCAGTACTTC
v_call: TRBV20-1
j_call: TRBJ2-4
d_call: NA
clone_size: NA

cdr3_aa: CASISLGTEAFF
cdr3_nt: TGTGCCAGCATCTCCCTGGGGACTGAAGCTTTCTTT
v_call: TRBV12-3/TRBV12-4
j_call: TRBJ1-1
d_call: NA
clone_size: NA